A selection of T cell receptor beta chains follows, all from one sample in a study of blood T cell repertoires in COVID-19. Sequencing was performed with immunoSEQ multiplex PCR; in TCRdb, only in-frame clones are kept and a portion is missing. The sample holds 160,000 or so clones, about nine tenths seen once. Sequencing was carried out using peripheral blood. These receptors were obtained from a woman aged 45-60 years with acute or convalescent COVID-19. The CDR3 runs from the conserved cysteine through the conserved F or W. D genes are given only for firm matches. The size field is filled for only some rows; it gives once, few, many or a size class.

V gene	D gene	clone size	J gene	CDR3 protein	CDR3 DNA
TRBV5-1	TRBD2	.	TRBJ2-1	CASSLSSGGLNNEQFF	TGCGCCAGCAGCCTTTCTAGCGGGGGGCTCAACAATGAGCAGTTCTTC
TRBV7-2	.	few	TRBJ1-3	CASSLGGGGNTIYF	TGTGCCAGCAGCTTAGGGGGGGGAGGAAACACCATATATTTT
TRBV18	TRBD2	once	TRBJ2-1	CASSPHPPGLTYNEQFF	TGTGCCAGCTCACCACACCCCCCGGGACTAACCTACAATGAGCAGTTCTTC
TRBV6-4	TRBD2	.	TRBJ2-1	CASSPGAGGRYNEQFF	TGTGCCAGCAGCCCCGGGGCGGGGGGCCGCTACAATGAGCAGTTCTTC
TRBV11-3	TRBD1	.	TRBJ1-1	CASSLVGGWATEAFF	TGTGCCAGCAGCTTAGTAGGGGGCTGGGCCACTGAAGCTTTCTTT
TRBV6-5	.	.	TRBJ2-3	CASSYSGPRTDTQYF	TGTGCCAGCAGTTACTCGGGCCCCCGCACAGATACGCAGTATTTT
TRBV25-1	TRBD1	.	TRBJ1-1	CASSDPDRGNTEAFF	TGTGCCAGCAGTGATCCCGACAGGGGGAACACTGAAGCTTTCTTT
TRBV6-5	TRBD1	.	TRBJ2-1	CASSRGQGADEQFF	TGTGCCAGCAGTAGGGGACAGGGGGCTGATGAGCAGTTCTTC
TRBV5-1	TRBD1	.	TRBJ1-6	CASSLDRGSYSPLHF	TGCGCCAGCAGCTTGGACAGGGGGAGTTATTCACCCCTCCACTTT
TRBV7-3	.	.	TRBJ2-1	CASSLVLYNEQFF	TGTGCCAGCAGCTTAGTACTATACAATGAGCAGTTCTTC
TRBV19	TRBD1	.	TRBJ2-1	CASSNYRGTYNEQFF	TGTGCCAGTAGTAACTACAGGGGTACCTACAATGAGCAGTTCTTC
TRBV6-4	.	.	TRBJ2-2	CASSEAGGTGELFF	TGTGCCAGCAGTGAGGCAGGGGGGACCGGGGAGCTGTTTTTT
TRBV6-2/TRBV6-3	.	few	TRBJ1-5	CASSPQLTAQHF	TGTGCCAGCAGCCCTCAGTTGACAGCCCAGCATTTT
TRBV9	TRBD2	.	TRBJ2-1	CASSGSPSGTYSYNEQFF	TGTGCCAGCAGTGGTTCGCCTAGCGGTACCTACTCCTACAATGAGCAGTTCTTC
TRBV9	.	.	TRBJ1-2	CASSPHTDQVYGYTF	TGTGCCAGCAGCCCACACACCGACCAGGTCTATGGCTACACCTTC
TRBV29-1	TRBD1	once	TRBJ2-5	CSVETGWNQETQYF	TGCAGCGTTGAGACAGGGTGGAACCAAGAGACCCAGTACTTC
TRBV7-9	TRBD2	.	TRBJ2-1	CASSLLAGLSYNEQFF	TGTGCCAGCAGCTTACTAGCGGGACTCTCCTACAATGAGCAGTTCTTC
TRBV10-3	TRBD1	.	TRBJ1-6	CAIRGDRTQPLHF	TGTGCCATCAGGGGGGACAGGACGCAACCCCTCCACTTT
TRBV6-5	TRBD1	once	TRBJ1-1	CASQGARRTEAFF	TGTGCAAGTCAGGGGGCGAGAAGGACTGAAGCTTTCTTT
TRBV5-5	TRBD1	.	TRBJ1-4	CASSLPQGAANEKLFF	TGTGCCAGCAGCCTCCCGCAGGGGGCCGCCAATGAAAAACTGTTTTTT
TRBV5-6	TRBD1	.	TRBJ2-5	CASSRTGIEETQYF	TGTGCCAGCAGCCGGACAGGGATCGAGGAGACCCAGTACTTC
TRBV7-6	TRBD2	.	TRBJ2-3	CASSLIASGGAGTDTQYF	TGTGCCAGCAGCTTAATCGCTAGCGGGGGGGCGGGCACAGATACGCAGTATTTT
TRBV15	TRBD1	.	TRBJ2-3	CATSRGTGRRTDTQYF	TGTGCCACCAGCAGGGGGACAGGGAGGAGGACAGATACGCAGTATTTT
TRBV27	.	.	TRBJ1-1	CASRTGTMNTEAFF	TGTGCCAGCAGAACCGGGACAATGAACACTGAAGCTTTCTTT
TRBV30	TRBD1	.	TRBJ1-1	CAWRGQGSTEAFF	TGTGCCTGGAGAGGACAGGGGAGCACTGAAGCTTTCTTT
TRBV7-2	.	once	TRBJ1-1	CASSLYQDTEAFF	TGTGCCAGCAGCTTATACCAGGACACTGAAGCTTTCTTT
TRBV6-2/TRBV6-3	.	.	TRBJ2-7	CASSYTSYYEQYF	TGTGCCAGCAGTTACACCAGTTATTACGAGCAGTACTTC
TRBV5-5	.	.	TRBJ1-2	CASSFALTANYGYTF	TGTGCCAGCAGCTTTGCCCTGACAGCTAACTATGGCTACACCTTC
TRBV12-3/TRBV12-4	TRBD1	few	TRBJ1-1	CASSLRDRGKAFF	TGTGCCAGCAGTTTAAGGGACAGGGGGAAGGCTTTCTTT
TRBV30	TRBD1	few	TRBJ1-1	CAWSVRRQGNSNTEAFF	TGTGCCTGGAGTGTACGCCGACAGGGCAACTCTAACACTGAAGCTTTCTTT
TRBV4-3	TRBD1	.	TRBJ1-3	CASSPSGTGDTIYF	TGCGCCAGCAGCCCCTCCGGGACAGGGGACACCATATATTTT
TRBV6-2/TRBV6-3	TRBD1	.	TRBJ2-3	CASSQTGGADTQYF	TGTGCCAGCAGTCAAACAGGGGGCGCAGATACGCAGTATTTT
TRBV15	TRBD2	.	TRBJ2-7	CATSRGSSGSYFNEQYF	TGTGCCACCAGCAGAGGGTCTAGCGGGAGCTATTTCAACGAGCAGTACTTC
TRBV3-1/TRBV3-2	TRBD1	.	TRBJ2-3	CASSSRDRATDTQYF	TGTGCCAGCAGCTCCCGGGACAGGGCGACAGATACGCAGTATTTT
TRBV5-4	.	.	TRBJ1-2	CASSLGLEGSYGYTF	TGTGCCAGCAGCCTTGGACTGGAGGGATCCTATGGCTACACCTTC
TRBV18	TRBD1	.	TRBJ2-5	CASSPLDRGLEETQYF	TGTGCCAGCTCACCCCTAGACAGGGGGCTAGAAGAGACCCAGTACTTC
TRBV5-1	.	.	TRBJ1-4	CASSRTASNEKLFF	TGCGCCAGCAGCCGGACAGCCTCTAATGAAAAACTGTTTTTT
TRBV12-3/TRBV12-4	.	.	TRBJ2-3	CASRLQGPQYF	TGTGCCAGCAGGCTACAGGGTCCGCAGTATTTT
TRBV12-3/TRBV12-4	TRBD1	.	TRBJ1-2	CASSLGGWGGYTF	TGTGCCAGCAGTCTAGGGGGCTGGGGTGGCTACACCTTC
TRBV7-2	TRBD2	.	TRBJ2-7	CASSHTGGLAGGGMREQYF	TGTGCCAGCAGCCACACCGGAGGACTAGCGGGAGGTGGGATGAGGGAGCAGTACTTC
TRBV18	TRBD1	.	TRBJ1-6	CASSPSGQGTSPLHF	TGTGCCAGCTCACCCTCAGGACAGGGAACATCACCCCTCCACTTT
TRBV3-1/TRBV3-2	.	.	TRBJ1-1	CASSRRDRRGTEAFF	TGTGCCAGCAGCCGAAGGGACCGGAGGGGCACTGAAGCTTTCTTT
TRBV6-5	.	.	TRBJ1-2	CASSQRPGVARGYTF	TGTGCCAGCAGTCAGCGACCGGGTGTGGCGAGGGGCTACACCTTC